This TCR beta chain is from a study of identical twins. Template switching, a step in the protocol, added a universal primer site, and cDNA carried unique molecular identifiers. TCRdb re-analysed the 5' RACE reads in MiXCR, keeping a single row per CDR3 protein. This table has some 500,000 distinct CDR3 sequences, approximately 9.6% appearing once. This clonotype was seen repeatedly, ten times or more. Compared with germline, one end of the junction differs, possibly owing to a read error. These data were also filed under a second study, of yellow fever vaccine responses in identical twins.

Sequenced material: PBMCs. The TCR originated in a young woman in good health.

CDR3: CASTGTLVEDF. CDR3 bases: TGTGCCAGCACCGGTACCCTAGTAGAAGACTTC. The rearrangement uses TRBV28 and TRBJ2-7; no firm D call. Germline assignment: CDR1 MDHEN and CDR2 SYDVKM. CDR3 length: 11 residues.